The present T cell receptor (beta chain) was sequenced within a study of shared clonotypes between healthy human individuals. Study-level findings and limits: With four donors compared, 4% to 5.5% of naive CD4 clonotypes were shared. Unshared clonotypes carried lower generation probabilities than those common to all four donors. It was only blood that was sampled, and tissue repertoires likely differ.

As regards this clone: Its antigen is still unknown.

The CDR3 runs 12 residues. CDR1 is MNHNY and CDR2 is SVGAGI in the germline V gene (reference sequence). V lost 5 bases, J lost 8 bases, and 10 bases lay in between. In the original processing: Filtering differed because ImmunoSEQ produced junction-only sequences that carried no quality scores. TCRdb's table, derived via immunoSEQ multiplex PCR, lists solely in-frame clones and lacks some. V, J and clone size derive from that table, while D and trimming were established from the DNA sequence. The repertoire holds approximately 530,000 clones, 90% to 97% seen once, with about 0.06% in the top ten. The sequence was collected from a woman aged 30 to 39 in good health. The chain employs TRBV6-6 and TRBJ2-1; unclear D gene. The sequenced sample was naive CD4+ T cells sorted from blood. Noted subset: CD45RA+ positively selected. The CDR3 coding sequence is TGTGCCAGCAGTGATACGTCCGATGAGCAGTTCTTC. Its protein is CASSDTSDEQFF.